This T cell receptor beta chain comes out of a study of OX40 agonist ivuxolimab in advanced cancers. Study-level results: Also present in some nonresponders was a low level of normalized T-cell clonal expansion. CD4+ and CD8+ T cells in blood underwent clonal expansion by week 6 at 0.1 to 3.0 mg/kg. Expanded peripheral T-cell antigen specificity went undetermined. The 0.1-3.0 mg/kg partial responders had among the lowest clonal expansion.

The germline CDR1 and CDR2 sequences are MNHEY and SVGAGI. This CDR3 comprises 14 residues. The trim removed 6 bases at V and 7 bases at J, leaving 11 bases unmatched. Data came from immunoSEQ multiplex PCR; TCRdb stores just in-frame clones and leaves some out. This table holds approximately 74,000 clones, less than 95% found once. This clone was seen once. Antigen: not known. This sample comprised CD4+ or CD8+ T cells sorted from blood, obtained in a trial of the OX40 agonist ivuxolimab. This receptor was identified in an adult with an advanced solid tumor such as melanoma, head and neck, liver or kidney cancer. This chain joins TRBV6-5 and TRBJ1-2, with 7 bases lining up with TRBD1. The DNA for the CDR3 is TGTGCCAGCAGCTCCTGGGGAGGGGGCTCTGGCTACACCTTC. This translates into CASSSWGGGSGYTF.